This T cell receptor beta chain was obtained from a study of cytomegalovirus exposure and HLA in healthy donors. Study-level results: For cytomegalovirus status, the classifier reportedly gave diagnoses with high specificity and sensitivity. A few of the chains that were CMV-associated were confirmed in vitro to be specific for CMV antigens. TCR sequences were mostly rare, though some public TCRs occurred in many donors. The listing of 160 or so TCR beta chains classed them as cytomegalovirus-associated.

Trimming cost V 1 base and J 6 bases; bases outside gene matches: 1. CDR3 length equals 14 residues. Per the germline V gene, CDR1 is SGHTA and CDR2 is FQGTGA. Assay: immunoSEQ multiplex PCR; the TCRdb copy retains only in-frame clones and omits some. The data show about 130,000 clones, around 94% seen once. As regards this clone: Antigen: not known.

The sample taken for sequencing was PBMCs. The rearrangement joins TRBV7-3 to TRBJ2-1; 9 positions agree with TRBD2. This clonotype was sampled from a woman aged 18-29 years in good health and CMV-seronegative. Written as DNA, the CDR3 is TGTGCCAGCAGCTTAAGCGGGGGGGGCAATGAGCAGTTCTTC. It is translated as CASSLSGGGNEQFF.